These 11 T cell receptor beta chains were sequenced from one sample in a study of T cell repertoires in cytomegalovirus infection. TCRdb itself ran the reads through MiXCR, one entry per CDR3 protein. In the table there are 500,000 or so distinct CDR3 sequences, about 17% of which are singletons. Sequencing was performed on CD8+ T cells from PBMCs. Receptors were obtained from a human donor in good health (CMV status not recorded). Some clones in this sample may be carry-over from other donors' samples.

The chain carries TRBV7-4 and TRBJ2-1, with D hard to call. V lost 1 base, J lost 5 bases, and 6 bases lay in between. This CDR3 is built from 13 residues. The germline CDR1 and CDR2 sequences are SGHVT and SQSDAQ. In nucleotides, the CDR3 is TGTGCCAGCAGCTTAGTCGCCGACAATGAGCAGTTCTTC. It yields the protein CASSLVADNEQFF.

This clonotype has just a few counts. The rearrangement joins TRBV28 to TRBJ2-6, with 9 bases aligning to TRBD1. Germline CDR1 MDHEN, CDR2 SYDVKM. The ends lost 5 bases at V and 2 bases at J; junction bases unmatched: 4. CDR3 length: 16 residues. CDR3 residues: CASSRDRETGANVLTF. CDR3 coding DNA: TGTGCCAGCAGTAGGGACAGGGAAACTGGGGCCAACGTCCTGACTTTC.

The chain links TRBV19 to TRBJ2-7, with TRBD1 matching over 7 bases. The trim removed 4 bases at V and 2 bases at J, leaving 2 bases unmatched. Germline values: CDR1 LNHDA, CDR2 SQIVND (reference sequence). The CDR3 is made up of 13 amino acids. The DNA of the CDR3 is TGTGCCAGTAGTAAGGGGACAGCCTACGAGCAGTACTTC. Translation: CASSKGTAYEQYF.

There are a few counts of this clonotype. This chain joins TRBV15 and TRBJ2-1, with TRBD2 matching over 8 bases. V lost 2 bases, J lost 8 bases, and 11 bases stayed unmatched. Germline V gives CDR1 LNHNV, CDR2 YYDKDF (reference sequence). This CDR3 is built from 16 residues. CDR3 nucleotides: TGTGCCACCAGCAGACTACCGGGACTAGGGCGGTATGAGCAGTTCTTC. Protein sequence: CATSRLPGLGRYEQFF.

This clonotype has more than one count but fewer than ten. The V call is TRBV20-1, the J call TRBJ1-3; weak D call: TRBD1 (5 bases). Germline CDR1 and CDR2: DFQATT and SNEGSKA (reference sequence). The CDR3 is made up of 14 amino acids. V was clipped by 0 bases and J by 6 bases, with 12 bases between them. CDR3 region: CSARETALLNTIYF. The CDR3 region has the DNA TGCAGTGCTAGAGAGACAGCCCTACTAAACACCATATATTTT.

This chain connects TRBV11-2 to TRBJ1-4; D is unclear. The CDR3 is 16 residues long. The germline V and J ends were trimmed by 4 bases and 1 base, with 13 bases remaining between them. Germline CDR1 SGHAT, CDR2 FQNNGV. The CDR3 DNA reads TGTGCCAGCAGCTCCTCCGGGCTCCTAACTAATGAAAAACTGTTTTTT. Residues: CASSSSGLLTNEKLFF.

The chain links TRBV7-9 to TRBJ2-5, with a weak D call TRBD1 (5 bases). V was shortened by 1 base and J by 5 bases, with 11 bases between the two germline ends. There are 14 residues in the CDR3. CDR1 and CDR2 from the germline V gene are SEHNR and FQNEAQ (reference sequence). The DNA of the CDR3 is TGTGCCAGCAGCTTAGAAGCAGGGTGGGAGACCCAGTACTTC. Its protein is CASSLEAGWETQYF.

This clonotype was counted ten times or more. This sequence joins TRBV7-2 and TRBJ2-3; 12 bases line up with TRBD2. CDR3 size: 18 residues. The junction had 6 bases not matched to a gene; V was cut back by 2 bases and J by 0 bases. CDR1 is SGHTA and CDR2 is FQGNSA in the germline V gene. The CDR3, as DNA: TGTGCCAGCAGCTTACGCCTAGCGGGGGGGCGGAGCACAGATACGCAGTATTTT. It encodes CASSLRLAGGRSTDTQYF.

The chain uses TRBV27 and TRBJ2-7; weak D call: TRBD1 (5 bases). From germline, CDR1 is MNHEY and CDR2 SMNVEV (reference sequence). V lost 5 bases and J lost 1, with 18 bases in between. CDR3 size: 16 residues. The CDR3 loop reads CASSLRVDGASYEQYF. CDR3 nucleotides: TGTGCCAGCAGTCTGAGAGTCGATGGGGCATCCTACGAGCAGTACTTC.

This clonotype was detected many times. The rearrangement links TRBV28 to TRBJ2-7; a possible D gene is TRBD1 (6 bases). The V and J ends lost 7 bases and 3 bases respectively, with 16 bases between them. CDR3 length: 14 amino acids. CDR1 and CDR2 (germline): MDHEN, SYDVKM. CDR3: CASTPGTRDYEQYF. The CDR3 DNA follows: TGTGCCAGCACACCTGGGACAAGGGACTACGAGCAGTACTTC.

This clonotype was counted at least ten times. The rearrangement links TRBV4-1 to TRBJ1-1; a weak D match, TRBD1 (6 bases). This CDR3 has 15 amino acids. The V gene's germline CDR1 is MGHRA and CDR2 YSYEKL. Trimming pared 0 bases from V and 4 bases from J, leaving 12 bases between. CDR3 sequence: CASSQDRGRGTEAFF. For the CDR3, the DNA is TGCGCCAGCAGCCAAGATCGCGGCAGGGGCACTGAAGCTTTCTTT.